The TCR beta chain described here comes from a study of cytomegalovirus exposure and HLA in healthy donors. CDR1 and CDR2 from the germline V gene are KGHSH and LQKENI. V was clipped by 2 bases and J by 8 bases, with 27 bases between them. CDR3 size: 18 residues. The PCR had 60 Vbeta and 13 Jbeta primers. Some clones are missing from TCRdb's copy, which holds only in-frame ones; the method was immunoSEQ multiplex PCR. The sample shows some 180,000 clones, 75% to 80% of them seen only once. The V call is TRBV18, the J call TRBJ1-1; D call uncertain. The sample taken for sequencing was PBMCs. This receptor was obtained from a woman in her twenties or thirties in good health and CMV-seropositive. The CDR3 region has the DNA TGTGCCAGCTCACCAGTCGGGGAGGGTAAGTTGGCGAATAGCGAAGCTTTCTTT. This codes for CASSPVGEGKLANSEAFF.